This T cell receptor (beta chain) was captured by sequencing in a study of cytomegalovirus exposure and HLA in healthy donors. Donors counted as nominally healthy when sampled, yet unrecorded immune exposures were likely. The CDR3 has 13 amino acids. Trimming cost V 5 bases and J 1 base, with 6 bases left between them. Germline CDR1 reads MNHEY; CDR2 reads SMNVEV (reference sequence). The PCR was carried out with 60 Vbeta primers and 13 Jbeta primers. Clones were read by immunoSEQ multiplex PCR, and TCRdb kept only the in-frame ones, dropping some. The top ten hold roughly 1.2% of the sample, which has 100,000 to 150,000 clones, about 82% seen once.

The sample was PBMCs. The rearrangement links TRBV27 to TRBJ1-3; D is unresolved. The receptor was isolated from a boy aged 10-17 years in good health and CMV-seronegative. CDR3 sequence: CASSQASGNTIYF. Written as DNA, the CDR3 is TGTGCCAGCAGTCAGGCATCTGGAAACACCATATATTTT.